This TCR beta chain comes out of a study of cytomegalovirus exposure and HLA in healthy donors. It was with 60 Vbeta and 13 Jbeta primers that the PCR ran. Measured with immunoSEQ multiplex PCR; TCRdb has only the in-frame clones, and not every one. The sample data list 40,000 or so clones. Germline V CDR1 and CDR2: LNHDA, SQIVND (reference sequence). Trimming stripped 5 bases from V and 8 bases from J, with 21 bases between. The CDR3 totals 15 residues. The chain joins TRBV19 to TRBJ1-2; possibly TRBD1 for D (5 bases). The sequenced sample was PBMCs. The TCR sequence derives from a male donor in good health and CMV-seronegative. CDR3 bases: TGTGCCAGTAGTCTCCCCCTCGCAGGGTCGGGCGGCTACACCTTC. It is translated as CASSLPLAGSGGYTF.